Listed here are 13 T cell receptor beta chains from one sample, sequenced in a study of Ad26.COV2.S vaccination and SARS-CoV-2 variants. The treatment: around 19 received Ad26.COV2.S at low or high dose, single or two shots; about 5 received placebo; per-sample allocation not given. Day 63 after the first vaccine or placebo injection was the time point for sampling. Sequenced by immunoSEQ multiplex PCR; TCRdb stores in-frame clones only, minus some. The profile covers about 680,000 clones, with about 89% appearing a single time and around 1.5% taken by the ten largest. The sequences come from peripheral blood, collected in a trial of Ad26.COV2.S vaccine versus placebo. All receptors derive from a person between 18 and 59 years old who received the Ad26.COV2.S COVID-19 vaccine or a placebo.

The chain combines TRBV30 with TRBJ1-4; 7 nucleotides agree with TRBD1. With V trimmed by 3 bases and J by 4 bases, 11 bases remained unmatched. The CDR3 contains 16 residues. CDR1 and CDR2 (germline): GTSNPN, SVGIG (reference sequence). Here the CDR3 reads CAWSVGTAVFNEKLFF. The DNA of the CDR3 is TGTGCCTGGAGCGTCGGGACAGCTGTCTTTAATGAAAAACTGTTTTTT.

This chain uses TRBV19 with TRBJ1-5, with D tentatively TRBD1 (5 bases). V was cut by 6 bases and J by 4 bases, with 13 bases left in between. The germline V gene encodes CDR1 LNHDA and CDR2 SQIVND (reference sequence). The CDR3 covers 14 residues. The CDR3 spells CASSRLGANQPQHF. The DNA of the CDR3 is TGTGCCAGTAGCCGGCTAGGGGCGAATCAGCCCCAGCATTTT.

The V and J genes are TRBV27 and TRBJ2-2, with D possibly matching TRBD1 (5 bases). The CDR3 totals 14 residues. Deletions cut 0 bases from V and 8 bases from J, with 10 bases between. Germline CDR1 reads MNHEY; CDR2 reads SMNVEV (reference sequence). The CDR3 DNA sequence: TGTGCCAGCAGTTTATCTGGGGCCCTTGGGGAGCTGTTTTTT. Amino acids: CASSLSGALGELFF.

CDR3 residues: CASSRDRVSTEAFF. CDR3 nucleotides: TGTGCCAGCAGCCGAGACAGGGTGAGCACTGAAGCTTTCTTT. The rearrangement joins TRBV7-8 to TRBJ1-1, with 7 bases fitting TRBD1. The CDR3 loop spans 14 amino acids. The V gene's germline CDR1 is SGHVS and CDR2 FQNEAQ. Trimming at V came to 5 bases and at J to 4 bases, leaving 7 bases not matched to a gene.

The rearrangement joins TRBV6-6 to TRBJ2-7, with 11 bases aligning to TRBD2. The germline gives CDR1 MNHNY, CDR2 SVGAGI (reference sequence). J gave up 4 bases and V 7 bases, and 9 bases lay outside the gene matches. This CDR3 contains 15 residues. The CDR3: CASTPTGTSGYEQYF. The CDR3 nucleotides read TGTGCCAGCACCCCGACCGGGACTAGCGGATACGAGCAGTACTTC.

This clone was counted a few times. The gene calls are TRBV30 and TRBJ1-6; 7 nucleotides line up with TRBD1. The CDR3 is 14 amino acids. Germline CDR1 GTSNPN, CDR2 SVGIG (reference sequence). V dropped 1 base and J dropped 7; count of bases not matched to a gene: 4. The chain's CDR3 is CAWSGRGPNSPLHF. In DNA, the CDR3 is TGTGCCTGGAGTGGGAGGGGGCCAAATTCACCCCTCCACTTT.

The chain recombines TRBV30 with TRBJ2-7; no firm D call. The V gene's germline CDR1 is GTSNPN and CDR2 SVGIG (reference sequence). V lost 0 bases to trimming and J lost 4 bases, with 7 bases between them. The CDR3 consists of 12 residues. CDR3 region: CAWSVNWYEQYF. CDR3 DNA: TGTGCCTGGAGTGTAAACTGGTACGAGCAGTACTTC.

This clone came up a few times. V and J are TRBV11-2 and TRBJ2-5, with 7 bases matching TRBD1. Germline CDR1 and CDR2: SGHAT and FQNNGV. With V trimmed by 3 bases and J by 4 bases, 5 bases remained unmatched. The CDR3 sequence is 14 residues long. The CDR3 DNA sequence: TGTGCCAGCAGCTTTTTGCAGGGGGTAGAGACCCAGTACTTC. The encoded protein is CASSFLQGVETQYF.

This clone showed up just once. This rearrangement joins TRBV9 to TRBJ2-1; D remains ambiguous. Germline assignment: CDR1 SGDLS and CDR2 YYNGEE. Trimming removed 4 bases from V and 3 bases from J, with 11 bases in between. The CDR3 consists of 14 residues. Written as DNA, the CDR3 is TGTGCCAGCAGCTTCGAGAGGAACTACAATGAGCAGTTCTTC. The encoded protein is CASSFERNYNEQFF.

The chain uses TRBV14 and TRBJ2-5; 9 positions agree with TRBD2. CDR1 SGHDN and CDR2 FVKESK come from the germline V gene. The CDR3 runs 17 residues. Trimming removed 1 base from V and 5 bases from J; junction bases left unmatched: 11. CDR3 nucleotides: TGTGCCAGCAGCCAAGCTCGCGGCGGGAGGGCCGTGGAGACCCAGTACTTC. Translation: CASSQARGGRAVETQYF.

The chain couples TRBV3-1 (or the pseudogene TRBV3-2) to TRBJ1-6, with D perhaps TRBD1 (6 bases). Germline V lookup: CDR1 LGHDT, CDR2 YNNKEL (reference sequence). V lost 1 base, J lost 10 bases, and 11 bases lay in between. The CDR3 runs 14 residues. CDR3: CASSQAYRDSPLHF. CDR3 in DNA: TGTGCCAGCAGCCAAGCCTACAGGGACTCACCCCTCCACTTT.

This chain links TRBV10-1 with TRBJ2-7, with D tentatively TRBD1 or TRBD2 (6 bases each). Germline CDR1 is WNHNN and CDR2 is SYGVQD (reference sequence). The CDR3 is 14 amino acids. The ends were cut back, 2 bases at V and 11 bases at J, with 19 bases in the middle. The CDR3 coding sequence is TGCGCCAGCAGTGAGACCCCAGGGGCCGGGAGAAAGTACTTC. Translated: CASSETPGAGRKYF.

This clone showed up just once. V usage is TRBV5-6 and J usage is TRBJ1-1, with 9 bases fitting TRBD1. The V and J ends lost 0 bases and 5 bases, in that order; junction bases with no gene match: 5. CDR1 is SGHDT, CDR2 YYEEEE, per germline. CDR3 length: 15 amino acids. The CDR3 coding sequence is TGTGCCAGCAGCTTGGAACAGGGGGCTTGGACTGAAGCTTTCTTT. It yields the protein CASSLEQGAWTEAFF.